These 3 T cell receptor beta chains came from one sample sequenced in a study of cytomegalovirus exposure and HLA in healthy donors. In the PCR, 60 Vbeta and 13 Jbeta primers were used. Data came from immunoSEQ multiplex PCR; TCRdb stores just in-frame clones and leaves some out. The sample includes 140,000 to 150,000 clones, about 80% of them seen just once. Material for sequencing was PBMCs. The origin of the receptors is a woman aged 55-70 years in good health and CMV-seropositive.

The chain combines TRBV18 with TRBJ1-4, with D hard to call. The CDR3 has 13 residues. Germline lookup yields CDR1 KGHSH and CDR2 LQKENI. Deletions cut 4 bases from V and 12 bases from J, with 15 bases between. Here the CDR3 DNA reads TGTGCCAGCTCACTCCAAAAAGAGGCCCAACTGTTTTTT. Amino acid sequence: CASSLQKEAQLFF.

CDR3 amino acids: CASSAQGTGGTQYF. DNA of the CDR3: TGTGCCAGCAGCGCCCAGGGGACAGGGGGTACGCAGTATTTT. The chain recombines TRBV9 with TRBJ2-3; TRBD1 agrees at 11 bases. The CDR3 runs to 14 residues. V was clipped by 3 bases and J by 8 bases; unmatched bases: 5. Germline values: CDR1 SGDLS, CDR2 YYNGEE.

This clone occurred a few times. The CDR3 loop reads CASSPARVNTEAFF. CDR3 sequence (DNA): TGTGCCAGCTCACCCGCGCGAGTGAACACTGAAGCTTTCTTT. J is TRBJ1-1 and V is TRBV18; D is uncertain. CDR3 length: 14 residues. V shed 3 bases and J shed 0 bases, with 8 bases lying between them. The V gene's germline CDR1 is KGHSH and CDR2 LQKENI.